Listed here are 32 T cell receptor beta chains from one sample, sequenced in a study of molecular identifiers for immune sequencing clone quantification. TCRdb fed the PCR reads into MiXCR, producing one record per CDR3 protein. This sample has around 480,000 distinct CDR3 sequences, with 20% to 25% found just once. The sample consisted of naive CD8+ T cells from blood, with Jurkat cell RNA spiked in. The subset denotes: FACS-sorted CD8+CD4-CCR7+CD45RA+ naive T cells. All receptors come from a human donor in good health. Some libraries in this study had Jurkat cell RNA spiked in.

As to this clonotype: A much larger clone differs by one base, so this may be a read error. This rearrangement joins TRBV5-1 to TRBJ2-7; possibly TRBD2 for D (6 bases). CDR1 and CDR2 (germline): SGHRS, YFSETQ. Trimming stripped 3 bases from V and 6 bases from J, with 16 bases between. The CDR3 loop spans 14 amino acids. The CDR3 protein is CASSSDEWGGEQYF. For the CDR3, the DNA is TGCGCCAGCAGCTCGGACGAATGGGGAGGCGAGCAGTACTTC.

This clonotype came up a few times. The rearrangement joins TRBV12-3 or TRBV12-4 to TRBJ2-7; D possibly corresponds to TRBD2 (5 bases). The CDR3 spans 15 residues. The V end was cut by 0 bases, the J end by 1 base, with 10 bases between. The CDR3 spells CASSLADSPSYEQYF. CDR3 DNA: TGTGCCAGCAGTTTAGCGGACTCTCCGTCCTACGAGCAGTACTTC.

The chain uses TRBV9 and TRBJ1-1; D is unclear. Looked up from germline, CDR1 is SGDLS and CDR2 is YYNGEE. Deletions cut 6 bases from V and 0 bases from J, with 15 bases between. This CDR3 is built from 15 residues. The CDR3, as DNA: TGTGCCAGCACCGACTTGGACCCGGTGAACACTGAAGCTTTCTTT. Translated: CASTDLDPVNTEAFF.

The chain carries TRBV7-3 and TRBJ2-7, with 7 bases identical to TRBD2. The CDR3 is 16 residues long. Germline CDR1 and CDR2: SGHTA and FQGTGA. With V trimmed by 1 base and J by 6 bases, 12 bases remained unmatched. CDR3 region: CASSLMTRDYSREQYF. The CDR3 bases are TGTGCCAGCAGCTTAATGACACGGGACTACTCTCGCGAGCAGTACTTC.

This chain connects TRBV19 to TRBJ2-1, with D possibly matching TRBD2 (6 bases). Germline values: CDR1 LNHDA, CDR2 SQIVND (reference sequence). The CDR3 loop spans 14 amino acids. V was pared by 1 base and J by 8 bases, with 12 bases between. CDR3 residues: CASSIVEGLDEQFF. The DNA for the CDR3 is TGTGCCAGTAGTATAGTGGAGGGGTTGGATGAGCAGTTCTTC. The full variable domain, completed using reference TRBV19 and TRBJ2-1, is DGGITQSPKYLFRKEGQNVTLSCEQNLNHDAMYWYRQDPGQGLRLIYYSQIVNDFQKGDIAEGYSVSREKKESFPLTVTSAQKNPTAFYLCASSIVEGLDEQFFGPGTRLTVL.

As for this clonotype: The junction does not match germline at one end; this may be a read error. The chain couples TRBV3-1 to TRBJ2-7; tentative D call: TRBD2 (6 bases). The length of the CDR3 is 15 residues. Germline lookup yields CDR1 LGHDT and CDR2 YNNKEL (reference sequence). The CDR3 DNA sequence: TGTGCCAGCGGCCAAGATGCCCGGGGGAGCTACGAGCAGTACTTC. Protein product: CASGQDARGSYEQYF.

This clonotype has ten or more counts. The genes are TRBV7-9 and TRBJ1-5; D is unresolved. The CDR3 extends over 17 amino acids. V was pared by 5 bases and J by 5 bases, with 22 bases between. Germline assignment: CDR1 SEHNR and CDR2 FQNEAQ (reference sequence). Here the CDR3 reads CASSRTDLSVGHQPQHF. For the CDR3, the DNA is TGTGCCAGCAGCCGTACTGACCTCTCGGTAGGTCATCAGCCCCAGCATTTT.

The chain joins TRBV3-1 to TRBJ2-1, with 7 nucleotides matching TRBD2. The ends lost 5 bases at V and 0 bases at J; junction bases unmatched: 7. The CDR3 extends over 16 amino acids. The V gene's germline CDR1 is LGHDT and CDR2 YNNKEL (reference sequence). CDR3 in DNA: TGTGCCAGCAGCACCCAGCGGGGCCCCTCCTACAATGAGCAGTTCTTC. Protein product: CASSTQRGPSYNEQFF.

Many counts were recorded for this clonotype. The CDR3 loop is CASSLIAGEITSTDTQYF. Here the CDR3 DNA reads TGTGCCAGCAGTTTGATAGCGGGAGAGATCACTAGCACAGATACGCAGTATTTT. The J gene is TRBJ2-3, the V gene TRBV28; 9 bases are a match to TRBD2. Germline CDR1 is MDHEN and CDR2 is SYDVKM. CDR3 length: 18 residues. V lost 3 bases and J lost 0; bases outside the gene matches: 10.

The count of this clonotype is one. V gene TRBV27 combines with J gene TRBJ1-5; D call uncertain. The V end lost 5 bases, the J end lost 2 bases, and 7 bases lay between the germline ends. The CDR3 runs to 13 residues. Germline V gene data show CDR1 as MNHEY and CDR2 as SMNVEV (reference sequence). DNA of the CDR3: TGTGCCAGCAGTCCGTGGGGCAATCAGCCCCAGCATTTT. Translating gives CASSPWGNQPQHF.

This sequence joins TRBV6-5 and TRBJ2-2, with a possible D match to TRBD2 (5 bases). CDR3 size: 12 residues. V was pared by 7 bases and J by 6 bases, with 9 bases between. CDR1 and CDR2 (germline): MNHEY, SVGAGI. Written as DNA, the CDR3 is TGTGCCAGCAACGGACTTTCCGGGGAGCTGTTTTTT. It is translated as CASNGLSGELFF.

V and J are TRBV27 and TRBJ1-5; 7 nucleotides line up with TRBD1. The germline gives CDR1 MNHEY, CDR2 SMNVEV (reference sequence). Trimming took 6 bases from V and 7 from J; bases not matched to a gene: 9. CDR3 size: 14 residues. CDR3 amino acids: CASSRQGGGQPQHF. Written as DNA, the CDR3 is TGTGCCAGCAGCAGACAGGGCGGGGGGCAGCCCCAGCATTTT.

For this clonotype: A read error may be the cause here, since a much bigger clone is one base away. This chain connects TRBV19 to TRBJ1-5; tentative D call: TRBD1 (6 bases). This CDR3 contains 13 residues. The V end was cut by 3 bases, the J end by 9 bases, with 12 bases between. From germline, CDR1 is LNHDA and CDR2 SQIVND (reference sequence). CDR3: CASSIGGGRPQHF. The CDR3 DNA is TGTGCCAGTAGTATTGGGGGCGGCCGGCCCCAGCATTTT.

This clonotype was counted between two and nine times. The chain joins TRBV4-1 to TRBJ2-7; 9 positions agree with TRBD1. The V and J ends lost 0 bases and 3 bases, in that order; junction bases with no gene match: 18. This CDR3 has 20 amino acids. In germline, CDR1 is MGHRA, CDR2 YSYEKL. The CDR3 coding sequence is TGCGCCAGCAGCCAAGATTATACAGGGGGCCCGGGACAGGGATTCTACGAGCAGTACTTC. As protein: CASSQDYTGGPGQGFYEQYF.

This clonotype came up a few times. The junction departs from germline at one end; a sequencing error may be responsible. The chain has TRBV7-9 and TRBJ1-1; possibly TRBD1 for D (5 bases). The CDR3 covers 16 residues. CDR1 SEHNR and CDR2 FQNEAQ come from the germline V gene (reference sequence). CDR3 protein: CASSPRSGMEGTEASF. The CDR3 bases are TGTGCCAGCAGCCCCCGATCTGGGATGGAGGGGACTGAAGCTTCCTTT.

A few counts support this clonotype. The chain is built from TRBV11-2 and TRBJ1-2; 9 positions match TRBD1. The CDR3 covers 15 residues. Germline V gene data show CDR1 as SGHAT and CDR2 as FQNNGV. The junction had 5 bases not matched to a gene; V was cut back by 2 bases and J by 4 bases. CDR3 sequence: CASSLPETGGYGYTF. CDR3 in DNA: TGTGCCAGCAGCTTACCCGAGACAGGGGGCTATGGCTACACCTTC.

The V and J genes are TRBV27 and TRBJ1-6; 11 nucleotides line up with TRBD1. The CDR3 runs 16 residues. Germline trimming cut 5 bases from V and 11 bases from J; bases unmatched to any gene: 11. The V gene's germline CDR1 is MNHEY and CDR2 SMNVEV (reference sequence). The CDR3 DNA is TGTGCCAGCAGTCAAGGGACAGGGGGTCAGTTGACACCCCTCCACTTT. Translation gives CASSQGTGGQLTPLHF.

Concerning this clonotype itself: A much more abundant neighbour one base away suggests this may be a read error. V usage is TRBV28 and J usage is TRBJ1-1, with TRBD1 matching over 8 bases. The V gene's germline CDR1 is MDHEN and CDR2 SYDVKM. This CDR3 region has 14 residues. Germline trimming cut 6 bases from V and 11 bases from J; bases unmatched to any gene: 14. The CDR3 loop is CASRPGTGSPEAFF. The CDR3, as DNA: TGTGCCAGCAGACCCGGGACAGGCTCGCCCGAGGCTTTCTTT.

This clonotype has just a few counts. The genes are TRBV7-6 and TRBJ2-5; D ambiguous. Germline loops: CDR1 SGHVS, CDR2 FNYEAQ. The CDR3 length is 17 residues. Trimming removed 1 base from V and 1 base from J, with 16 bases in between. Here the CDR3 reads CASSLGSVLSAQETQYF. DNA of the CDR3: TGTGCCAGCAGCTTAGGGTCAGTCCTCAGTGCCCAAGAGACCCAGTACTTC.

CDR3: CASSFGTGGRSPLHF. The DNA of the CDR3 is TGTGCCAGCAGTTTCGGGACAGGAGGCCGCTCACCCCTCCACTTT. The rearrangement links TRBV12-3 or TRBV12-4 to TRBJ1-6; 8 bases match TRBD1. This CDR3 has 15 amino acids. After removal of 3 bases from V and 10 bases from J, the junction contained 8 bases not matched to a gene.

This clonotype was observed a handful of times. The chain combines TRBV6-2 or TRBV6-3 with TRBJ2-2; D gene uncertain. The CDR3 totals 13 residues. Trimming took 2 bases from V and 2 from J, leaving 3 bases between them. The germline V gene has CDR1 MNHEY and CDR2 SVGEGT. The CDR3 here is CASSYPNTGELFF. CDR3 in DNA: TGTGCCAGCAGTTACCCAAACACCGGGGAGCTGTTTTTT.

This clonotype was seen a few times. V is TRBV14 and J is TRBJ1-3, with D possibly matching TRBD1 (6 bases). The CDR3 is 15 residues long. Trimming removed 4 bases from V and 0 bases from J, with 10 bases in between. Germline CDR1 reads SGHDN; CDR2 reads FVKESK. The CDR3 region has the DNA TGTGCCAGCAGCCGAACAGGGTTCTCTGGAAACACCATATATTTT. Translated: CASSRTGFSGNTIYF.

This clonotype has a count of ten or more. The rearrangement uses TRBV7-9 and TRBJ2-1; 11 nucleotides agree with TRBD2. V was pared by 4 bases and J by 2 bases, with 10 bases of the junction left unmatched. The CDR3 spans 18 residues. The germline gives CDR1 SEHNR, CDR2 FQNEAQ (reference sequence). CDR3 region: CASSSIIMGLAAYNEQFF. The DNA for the CDR3 is TGTGCCAGCAGCTCAATAATCATGGGACTAGCGGCCTACAATGAGCAGTTCTTC.

This clonotype came up once. The rearrangement links TRBV4-1 to TRBJ2-7, with D unclear. There are 16 residues in the CDR3. Per germline, CDR1 MGHRA and CDR2 YSYEKL. Trimming pared 3 bases from V and 1 base from J, leaving 16 bases between. CDR3 coding DNA: TGCGCCAGCAGCCATGCCGGCCGCACAACATCCTACGAGCAGTACTTC. It yields the protein CASSHAGRTTSYEQYF.

This clonotype was seen only a few times. The chain is built from TRBV29-1 and TRBJ2-7; D perhaps matches TRBD2 (6 bases). Germline values: CDR1 SQVTM, CDR2 ANQGSEA. V was clipped by 6 bases and J by 0 bases, with 12 bases between them. This CDR3 spans 13 amino acids. CDR3 in amino acids: CSVAGLSSYEQYF. In nucleotides, the CDR3 is TGCAGCGTCGCGGGACTCAGCTCCTACGAGCAGTACTTC.

This clonotype showed up many times. The J gene is TRBJ2-2, the V gene TRBV9; D gene unclear. CDR1 and CDR2 (germline): SGDLS, YYNGEE. The CDR3 totals 13 residues. Trimming took 0 bases from V and 6 from J, leaving 6 bases between them. CDR3 in amino acids: CASSVGGSGELFF. The CDR3 DNA sequence: TGTGCCAGCAGCGTAGGAGGATCCGGGGAGCTGTTTTTT.

For this clonotype: The junction departs from the called germline gene at one end, perhaps through a read error. This rearrangement joins TRBV20-1 to TRBJ1-1; D is unresolved. The CDR3 is made up of 11 amino acids. Germline V gene sequence: CDR1 DFQATT, CDR2 SNEGSKA (reference sequence). The CDR3 loop is CSAREGVVASF. DNA for the CDR3: TGCAGTGCTAGGGAAGGCGTGGTGGCTTCCTTT.

This sequence joins TRBV6-2 or TRBV6-3 and TRBJ2-7; TRBD1 is a possible D gene (5 bases). Germline CDR1 reads MNHEY; CDR2 reads SVGEGT. CDR3 length: 14 amino acids. V was trimmed by 6 bases and J by 4 bases, leaving 16 bases between them. CDR3 in DNA: TGTGCCAGCAGCCCGACAGAGACTCGATACGAGCAGTACTTC. Translation: CASSPTETRYEQYF.

The table lists this clonotype with a few counts. At one end, the junction sequence differs from germline, possibly due to a read error. J is TRBJ2-3 and V is TRBV12-3 or TRBV12-4; D uncertain. CDR3 length: 15 residues. In DNA, the CDR3 is TGTGCCAGCAGTCGATTTAGCCCCTACACAGATACGCTGTATTTT. This translates into CASSRFSPYTDTLYF.

The V call is TRBV12-3 or TRBV12-4, the J call TRBJ2-7; tentative D call: TRBD2 (6 bases). CDR3 size: 13 residues. V lost 9 bases and J lost 1, with 13 bases in between. CDR3 loop: CASTAGRSYEQYF. In DNA, the CDR3 is TGTGCCAGTACCGCGGGACGGTCCTACGAGCAGTACTTC.

This chain joins TRBV19 and TRBJ1-1; no firm D call. Germline V gene data show CDR1 as LNHDA and CDR2 as SQIVND (reference sequence). This CDR3 comprises 15 residues. V lost 3 bases to trimming and J lost 0 bases, with 11 bases between them. The CDR3 here is CASSIAPGLNTEAFF. For the CDR3, the DNA is TGTGCCAGTAGTATCGCCCCAGGCTTGAACACTGAAGCTTTCTTT.

The chain uses TRBV4-1 and TRBJ1-6; 12 bases agree with TRBD1. The V and J ends lost 4 bases and 8 bases, in that order; junction bases with no gene match: 9. This CDR3 has 17 amino acids. Germline-derived CDR1 and CDR2 are MGHRA and YSYEKL. CDR3 sequence (DNA): TGCGCCAGCAGCCCATCGCCGGGGGACAGGGGGCATTCACCCCTCCACTTT. It specifies CASSPSPGDRGHSPLHF.